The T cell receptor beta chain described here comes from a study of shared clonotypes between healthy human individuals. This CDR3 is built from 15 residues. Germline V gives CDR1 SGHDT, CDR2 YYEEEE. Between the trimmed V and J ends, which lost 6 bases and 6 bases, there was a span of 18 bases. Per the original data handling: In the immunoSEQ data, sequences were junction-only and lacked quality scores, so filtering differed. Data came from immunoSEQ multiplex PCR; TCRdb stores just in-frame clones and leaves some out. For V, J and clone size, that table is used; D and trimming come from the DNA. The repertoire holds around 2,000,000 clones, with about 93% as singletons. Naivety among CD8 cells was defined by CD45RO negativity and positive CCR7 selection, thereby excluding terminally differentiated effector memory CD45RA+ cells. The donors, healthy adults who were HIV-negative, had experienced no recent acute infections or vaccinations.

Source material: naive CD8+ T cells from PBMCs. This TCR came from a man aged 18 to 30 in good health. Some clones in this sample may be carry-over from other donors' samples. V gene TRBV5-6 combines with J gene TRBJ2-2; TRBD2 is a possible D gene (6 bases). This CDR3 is CASKSGWLIAGELFF. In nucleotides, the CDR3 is TGTGCCAGCAAGAGCGGGTGGCTCATCGCCGGGGAGCTGTTTTTT.